This T cell receptor beta chain appears in the sequencing data of a study of shared clonotypes between healthy human individuals. Notes on the study in general: In the sorted subsets, rarefaction showed sequencing was incomplete despite large depth. Expectations were that clonotype sharing among donors would be affected by sequencing depth. The naive CD4 repertoires of a handful of donors were compared, and approximately 4.7% of clonotypes were shared. Naive subsets, compared against memory subsets, generally had larger estimated richness values.

The CDR3 contains 14 residues. Trimming pared 2 bases from V and 12 bases from J, leaving 19 bases between. Per germline, CDR1 MDHEN and CDR2 SYDVKM. Generated by immunoSEQ multiplex PCR, the TCRdb table keeps only in-frame clones and is missing some. The sample lists about 2.4 million clones, 93% seen once, with around 0.37% in the top ten. Points on this clone: Antigen unknown.

The receptor was isolated from a man aged 18-30 years in good health. Some clones in this sample may be carry-over from other donors' samples. The chain carries TRBV28 and TRBJ1-1; D not resolved. The sample was naive CD4+ T cells from PBMCs. Subset of the sample: CD45RA+ positively selected. Here the CDR3 DNA reads TGTGCCAGCAGTTTACCCACAGCGAACCTTATTACTTTCTTT. This translates into CASSLPTANLITFF.